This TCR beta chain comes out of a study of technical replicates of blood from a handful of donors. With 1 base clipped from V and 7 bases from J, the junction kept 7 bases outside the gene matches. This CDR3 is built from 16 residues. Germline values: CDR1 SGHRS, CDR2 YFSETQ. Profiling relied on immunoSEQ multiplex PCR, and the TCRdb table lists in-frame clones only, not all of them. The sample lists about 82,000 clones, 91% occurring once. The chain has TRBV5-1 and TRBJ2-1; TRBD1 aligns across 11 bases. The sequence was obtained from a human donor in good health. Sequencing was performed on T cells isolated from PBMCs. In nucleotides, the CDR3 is TGCGCCAGCAGCTTGTCTGGACAGGGGGCTTTTAATGAGCAGTTCTTC. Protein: CASSLSGQGAFNEQFF.